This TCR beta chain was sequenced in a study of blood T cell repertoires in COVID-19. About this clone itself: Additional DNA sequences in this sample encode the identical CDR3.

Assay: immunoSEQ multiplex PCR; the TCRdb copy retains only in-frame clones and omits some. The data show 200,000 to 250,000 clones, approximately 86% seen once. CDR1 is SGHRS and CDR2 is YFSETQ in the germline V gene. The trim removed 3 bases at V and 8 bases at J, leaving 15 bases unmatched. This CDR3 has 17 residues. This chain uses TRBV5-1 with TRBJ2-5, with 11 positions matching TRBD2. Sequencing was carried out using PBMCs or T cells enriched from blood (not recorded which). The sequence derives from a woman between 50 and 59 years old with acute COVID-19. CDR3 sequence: CASSYAAPGTSGRTQYF. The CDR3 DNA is TGCGCCAGCAGCTACGCCGCACCTGGGACTAGCGGACGTACCCAGTACTTC.